This T cell receptor (beta chain) was recovered during a study of OX40 agonist ivuxolimab in advanced cancers. The repertoire was sequenced with immunoSEQ multiplex PCR; TCRdb's copy has only in-frame clones and lacks some. The sample has some 19,000 clones, 85% to 90% seen once. This CDR3 region has 15 residues. The ends were cut back, 1 base at V and 5 bases at J, with 11 bases in the middle. CDR1 and CDR2 from the germline V gene are SEHNR and FQNEAQ (reference sequence). Findings and limits, study-wide: Relatively little clonal expansion, among the lowest observed, appeared in partial responders at 0.1-3.0 mg/kg.

Sampled blood was obtained at baseline, cycle 4 day 1, and cycle 7 day 1. Worth noting for this clone: Its antigen is unidentified.

The TCR comes from an adult with an advanced solid tumor such as melanoma, head and neck, liver or kidney cancer. The sample was CD4+ or CD8+ T cells sorted from blood, taken in a trial of the OX40 agonist ivuxolimab. The chain combines TRBV7-9 with TRBJ1-4; D is possibly TRBD1 (6 bases). CDR3 sequence reads: CASSLGTVANEKLFF. DNA of the CDR3: TGTGCCAGCAGCTTAGGGACAGTTGCAAATGAAAAACTGTTTTTT.